These 6 T cell receptor beta chains were sequenced from one sample in a study of T cell responses to AZD1222 COVID-19 vaccine. TCRdb keeps only in-frame clones here, not all; method: immunoSEQ multiplex PCR. This table has roughly 100,000 clones, 80% to 90% appearing once. The sequencing here drew on peripheral blood, taken on day 0 of AZD1222 vaccination. The receptors stem from an adult in good health.

CDR3 nucleotide sequence: TGCGCCAGCAGCCCCGGACTAGTGGGGGGAGAGACCCAGTACTTC. Translating gives CASSPGLVGGETQYF. The chain has TRBV5-1 and TRBJ2-5; TRBD2 agrees at 7 bases. The V segment lost 4 bases and the J segment 4 bases; nucleotides outside the gene matches: 10. The CDR3 runs 15 residues. Germline-derived CDR1 and CDR2 are SGHRS and YFSETQ.

This clone was counted once. The J gene is TRBJ1-1, the V gene TRBV7-3, with 10 bases lining up with TRBD1. V was pared by 1 base and J by 4 bases, with 0 bases of the junction left unmatched. The CDR3 runs 14 residues. CDR1 and CDR2 (germline): SGHTA, FQGTGA. The CDR3 is CASSLRTGGTEAFF. The CDR3 DNA is TGTGCCAGCAGCTTAAGGACAGGGGGCACTGAAGCTTTCTTT.

This clone came up once. The chain is built from TRBV6-2 or TRBV6-3 and TRBJ2-7; D may be TRBD1 (6 bases). Germline CDR1 is MNHEY and CDR2 is SVGEGT. The length of the CDR3 is 14 residues. The V and J ends lost 2 bases and 6 bases respectively, with 14 bases between them. In nucleotides, the CDR3 is TGTGCCAGCAGTTACCGAGAACGAGGGGGCGAGCAGTACTTC. Translating gives CASSYRERGGEQYF.

This rearrangement joins TRBV4-3 to TRBJ2-3; 8 nucleotides agree with TRBD2. Germline V gene data show CDR1 as LGHNA and CDR2 as YSLEER. The CDR3 has 17 residues. V dropped 3 bases and J dropped 2; count of bases not matched to a gene: 10. The CDR3, as DNA: TGCGCCAGCAGCCATCGGGCGGGGGGTTCCTCCACAGATACGCAGTATTTT. Translated: CASSHRAGGSSTDTQYF.

As regards this clone: Since no conserved phenylalanine or tryptophan closes the CDR3, a read error is the likely cause. The limits of the CDR3 on the DNA are not certain, so only TCRdb's listed CDR3 is given. This rearrangement joins TRBV27 to TRBJ2-3; the D call TRBD2 from the table was never checked on the DNA. From germline, CDR1 is MNHEY and CDR2 SMNVEV (reference sequence). Inclusive of both ends, the CDR3 amounts to 10 amino acids. CDR3 loop: CASNPRGGIL.

This clone has just one count. The gene calls are TRBV2 and TRBJ1-2; 12 bases align to TRBD1. With V trimmed by 5 bases and J by 4 bases, 8 bases remained unmatched. The CDR3 totals 16 residues. Germline CDR1 reads SNHLY; CDR2 reads FYNNEI. The CDR3 region has the DNA TGTGCCAGCAGTTTTTCCGGGACAGGGGGCGGCTATGGCTACACCTTC. The encoded protein is CASSFSGTGGGYGYTF.